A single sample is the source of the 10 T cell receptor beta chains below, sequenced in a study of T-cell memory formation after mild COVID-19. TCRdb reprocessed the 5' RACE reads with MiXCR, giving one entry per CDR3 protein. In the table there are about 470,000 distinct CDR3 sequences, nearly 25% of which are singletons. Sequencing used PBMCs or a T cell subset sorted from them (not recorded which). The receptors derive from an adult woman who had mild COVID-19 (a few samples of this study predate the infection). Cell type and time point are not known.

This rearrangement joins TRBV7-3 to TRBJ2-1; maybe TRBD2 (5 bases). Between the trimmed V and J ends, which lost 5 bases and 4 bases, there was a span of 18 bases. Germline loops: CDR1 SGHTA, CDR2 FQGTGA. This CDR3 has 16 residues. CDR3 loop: CASSPIRSGSYNEQFF. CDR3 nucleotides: TGTGCCAGCAGCCCCATACGCAGCGGATCTTACAATGAGCAGTTCTTC.

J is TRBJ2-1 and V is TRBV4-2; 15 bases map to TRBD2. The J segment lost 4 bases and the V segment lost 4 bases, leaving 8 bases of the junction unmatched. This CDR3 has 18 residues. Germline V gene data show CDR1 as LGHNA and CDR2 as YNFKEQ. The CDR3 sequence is CASSRGLAGGRGYNEQFF. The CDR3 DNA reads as TGTGCCAGCAGCCGTGGACTAGCGGGAGGGCGGGGATACAATGAGCAGTTCTTC.

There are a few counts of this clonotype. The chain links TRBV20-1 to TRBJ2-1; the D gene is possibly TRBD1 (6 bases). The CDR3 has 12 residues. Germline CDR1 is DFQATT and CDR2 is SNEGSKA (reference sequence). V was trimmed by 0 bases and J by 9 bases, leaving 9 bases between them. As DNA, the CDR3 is TGCAGTGCTAGAGATAGGGGGAGTGAGCAGTTCTTC. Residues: CSARDRGSEQFF.

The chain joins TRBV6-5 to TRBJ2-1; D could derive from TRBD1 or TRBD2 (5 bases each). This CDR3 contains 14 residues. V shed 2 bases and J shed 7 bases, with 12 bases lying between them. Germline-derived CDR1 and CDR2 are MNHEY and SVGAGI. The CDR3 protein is CASSYPGTVNEQFF. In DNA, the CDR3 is TGTGCCAGCAGTTACCCAGGGACCGTTAATGAGCAGTTCTTC.

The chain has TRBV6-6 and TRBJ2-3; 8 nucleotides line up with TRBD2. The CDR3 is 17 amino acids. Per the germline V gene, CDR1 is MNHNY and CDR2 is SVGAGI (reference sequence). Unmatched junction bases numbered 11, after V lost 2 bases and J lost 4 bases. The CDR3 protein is CASSYAGGGSGPDTQYF. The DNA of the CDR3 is TGTGCCAGCAGTTACGCCGGGGGGGGGTCAGGGCCAGATACGCAGTATTTT.

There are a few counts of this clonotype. The CDR3 protein is CATSQRERDTQYF. DNA for the CDR3: TGTGCCACCTCACAGCGGGAGCGGGATACGCAGTATTTT. The gene calls are TRBV30 and TRBJ2-3; 8 bases align to TRBD2. The CDR3 runs to 13 residues. Germline V gives CDR1 GTSNPN, CDR2 SVGIG (reference sequence). The junction had 10 bases not matched to a gene; V was cut back by 8 bases and J by 6 bases. The variable domain in full, completed from reference TRBV30 and TRBJ2-3, reads SQTIHQWPATLVQPVGSPLSLECTVEGTSNPNLYWYRQAAGRGLQLLFYSVGIGQISSEVPQNLSASRPQDRQFILSSKKLLLSDSGFYLCATSQRERDTQYFGPGTRLTVL.

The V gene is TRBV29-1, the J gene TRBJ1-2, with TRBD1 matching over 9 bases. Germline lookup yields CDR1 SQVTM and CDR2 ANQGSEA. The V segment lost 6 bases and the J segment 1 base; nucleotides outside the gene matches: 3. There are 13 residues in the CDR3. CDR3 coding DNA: TGCAGCGTACAGGGGGCGGGTAACTATGGCTACACCTTC. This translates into CSVQGAGNYGYTF.

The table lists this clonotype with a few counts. For the CDR3, the DNA is TGTGCCAGCAGTTTTTCACAGGGGAACACTGAAGCTTTCTTT. Amino acids: CASSFSQGNTEAFF. V is TRBV27 and J is TRBJ1-1, with D perhaps TRBD1 (6 bases). The V end was cut by 3 bases, the J end by 1 base, with 9 bases between. The length of the CDR3 is 14 residues. Germline CDR1 reads MNHEY; CDR2 reads SMNVEV (reference sequence).

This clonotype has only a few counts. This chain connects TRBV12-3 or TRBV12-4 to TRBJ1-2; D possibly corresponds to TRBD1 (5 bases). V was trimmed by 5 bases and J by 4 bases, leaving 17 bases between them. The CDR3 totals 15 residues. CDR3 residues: CASSPPSLDIYGYTF. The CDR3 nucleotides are TGTGCCAGCAGTCCCCCCTCATTGGACATCTATGGCTACACCTTC.

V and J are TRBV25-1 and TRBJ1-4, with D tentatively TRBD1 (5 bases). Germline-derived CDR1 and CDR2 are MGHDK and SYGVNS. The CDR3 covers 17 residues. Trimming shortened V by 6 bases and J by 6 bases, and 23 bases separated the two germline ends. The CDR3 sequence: CASSPAAGRFLDEKLFF. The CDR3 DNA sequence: TGTGCCAGCAGCCCCGCCGCAGGGCGCTTTCTCGATGAAAAACTGTTTTTT. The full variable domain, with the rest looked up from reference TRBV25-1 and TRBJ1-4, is EADIYQTPRYLVIGTGKKITLECSQTMGHDKMYWYQQDPGMELHLIHYSYGVNSTEKGDLSSESTVSRIRTEHFPLTLESARPSHTSQYLCASSPAAGRFLDEKLFFGSGTQLSVL.